Listed below are T cell receptor beta chains from one sample, sequenced in a study of response to subunit inactivated influenza vaccine. TCRdb re-called the RT-PCR reads through MiXCR, storing one row per CDR3 protein. The sample holds over 750,000 distinct CDR3 sequences, 21% seen once. The sample consisted of PBMCs from blood, taken 4 to 6 days after vaccination. All receptors derive from a man in his fifties who received an inactivated influenza vaccine. Both conserved end residues are part of each CDR3. D genes are given only for firm matches. The listing skips clone size in some rows; elsewhere it reads once, few, many or a size class.

D gene	V gene	J gene	CDR3 length	clone size	CDR3 protein	CDR3 DNA
.	TRBV20-1	TRBJ2-5	13	few	CSAPRQASETQYF	TGCAGTGCTCCCAGGCAGGCCTCAGAGACCCAGTACTTC
.	TRBV20-1	TRBJ1-4	15	many	CSARGDSGEEEKLFF	TGCAGTGCTAGAGGCGACAGCGGAGAAGAGGAAAAACTGTTTTTT
TRBD2	TRBV20-1	TRBJ2-3	17	.	CSARVPRGGRYTDTQYF	TGCAGTGCTAGAGTCCCGCGGGGGGGTCGATACACAGATACGCAGTATTTT
.	TRBV7-2	TRBJ2-2	15	few	CASSFTDGNTGELFF	TGTGCCAGCAGCTTTACGGACGGCAACACCGGGGAGCTGTTTTTT
.	TRBV6-1	TRBJ1-1	15	few	CASSQQGPKNTEAFF	TGTGCCAGCAGTCAACAGGGACCTAAGAACACTGAAGCTTTCTTT
.	TRBV15	TRBJ2-7	18	few	CATSRGHLRVSPRYEQYF	TGTGCCACCAGCAGAGGCCACTTAAGGGTATCACCCAGATACGAGCAGTACTTC
.	TRBV6-2/TRBV6-3	TRBJ2-1	16	many	CASSYPKGSAYNEQFF	TGTGCCAGCAGTTACCCCAAAGGGTCGGCATACAATGAGCAGTTCTTC
.	TRBV5-1	TRBJ2-3	16	.	CASSPAGTYATDTQYF	TGCGCCAGCAGCCCGGCGGGGACTTATGCCACAGATACGCAGTATTTT
.	TRBV5-5	TRBJ1-5	17	few	CASSLGLRSAMNQPQHF	TGTGCCAGCAGCTTGGGTTTAAGATCCGCGATGAATCAGCCCCAGCATTTT
.	TRBV6-1	TRBJ1-1	13	few	CASTTDDDGEAFF	TGTGCCAGCACCACCGATGACGACGGTGAGGCTTTCTTT